This T cell receptor beta chain was observed in a study of technical replicates of blood from a handful of donors. This table comes from immunoSEQ multiplex PCR, and its TCRdb copy is limited to in-frame clones, with some not included. This table holds roughly 60,000 clones, roughly 91% found once. Germline CDR1 is PRHDT and CDR2 is FYEKMQ (reference sequence). There are 15 residues in the CDR3. V lost 5 bases and J lost 4; bases outside the gene matches: 7. Specimen: PBMCs. The receptor comes from a human donor in good health. Some clones in this sample may be carry-over from other donors' samples. The chain carries TRBV13 and TRBJ1-1, with 10 bases aligning to TRBD1. CDR3 nucleotides: TGTGCCAGCAGCCGTAGGGACAGGGGCGTCACTGAAGCTTTCTTT. It translates to CASSRRDRGVTEAFF.